One sample yielded the 4 T cell receptor beta chains listed below, sequenced in a study of radiation and T cells in renal cell carcinoma. Sample time point: baseline pretreatment blood. This sample's treatment: 15 Gy SBRT to primary tumor, nephrectomy 4 weeks later. TCRdb's table, derived via immunoSEQ multiplex PCR, lists solely in-frame clones and lacks some. Among some 140,000 clones listed, about 88% were seen once. The sample here was blood, taken from a patient whose treatment included radiotherapy and nephrectomy. All receptors come from a woman between 50 and 59 years old with renal cell carcinoma.

The V gene is TRBV18, the J gene TRBJ2-1, with 7 bases lining up with TRBD1. Germline V lookup: CDR1 KGHSH, CDR2 LQKENI. The V gene end was trimmed by 2 bases and the J gene end by 6 bases; junction bases not matched to a gene: 10. CDR3 length: 16 amino acids. The CDR3 region is CASSPNRGRLSNEQFF. CDR3 bases: TGTGCCAGCTCACCAAATAGGGGGCGCTTGTCCAATGAGCAGTTCTTC.

The CDR3 nucleotides read TGTGCCAGCAGCTTAGAAACAGGGCGAAATTCACCCCTCCACTTT. Protein product: CASSLETGRNSPLHF. V gene TRBV7-2 combines with J gene TRBJ1-6; the D gene is possibly TRBD1 (6 bases). This CDR3 spans 15 amino acids. Trimming removed 1 base at V and 7 bases at J, with 11 bases between. The germline V gene encodes CDR1 SGHTA and CDR2 FQGNSA.

The chain recombines TRBV11-3 with TRBJ2-5; no firm D call. CDR3 length: 12 amino acids. Germline V gives CDR1 SGHNT, CDR2 YENEEA. V lost 5 bases and J lost 4, with 8 bases in between. CDR3 sequence reads: CASSLGRETQYF. In DNA, the CDR3 is TGTGCCAGCAGCCTAGGCCGAGAGACCCAGTACTTC. The full variable domain, its missing parts supplied by reference TRBV11-3 and TRBJ2-5, is EAGVVQSPRYKIIEKKQPVAFWCNPISGHNTLYWYLQNLGQGPELLIRYENEEAVDDSQLPKDRFSAERLKGVDSTLKIQPAELGDSAVYLCASSLGRETQYFGPGTRLLVL.

This clone was observed a few times. This chain links TRBV4-1 with TRBJ1-3; D is possibly TRBD1 (5 bases). The V gene's germline CDR1 is MGHRA and CDR2 YSYEKL. Trimming took 5 bases from V and 0 from J, leaving 14 bases between them. This CDR3 is built from 16 residues. The CDR3 spells CASSYEGRSSGNTIYF. The DNA for the CDR3 is TGCGCCAGCAGCTATGAGGGGAGAAGCTCTGGAAACACCATATATTTT.